This T cell receptor (beta chain) stems from a study of regulatory dendritic cells for organ transplantation. In regard to this clone: Its antigen is currently unknown.

The repertoire was sequenced with immunoSEQ multiplex PCR; TCRdb's copy has only in-frame clones and lacks some. This table has about 20,000 clones, less than 90% appearing once. The CDR3 runs to 13 residues. Germline V CDR1 and CDR2: MGHDK, SYGVNS. Trimming shortened V by 4 bases and J by 12 bases, and 15 bases separated the two germline ends. CFSE-labeled sorted T cells met regulatory or mature dendritic cells for around five days. Sequencing input: naive CD4+ T cells from blood cultured with dendritic cells. The subset is: CD45RA+ naive T cells. The chain couples TRBV25-1 to TRBJ1-4, with D possibly TRBD1 on 5 matching bases. This receptor was identified in a human donor in good health. CDR3 nucleotides: TGTGCCAGCAGTGCCCCCGGGGGTTTGGAACTGTTTTTT. It is translated as CASSAPGGLELFF.